A single sample gave rise to the 17 T cell receptor beta chains below, sequenced in a study of tumor-infiltrating lymphocytes in oesophageal squamous cell carcinoma. TCRdb ran MiXCR on the PCR reads and lists one entry per CDR3 protein. This sample has some 22,000 distinct CDR3 sequences, with 35% to 40% found just once. The sample consisted of esophageal tumor tissue. The receptors come from a male donor with esophageal squamous cell carcinoma.

The chain joins TRBV6-1 to TRBJ2-5; no firm D call. The end of the DNA aligns better with TRBJ2-7, so the J call may be wrong. Germline V CDR1 and CDR2: MNHNS, SASEGT. The CDR3 sequence is 16 residues long. The DNA for the CDR3 is TGTGCCAGCAGTGAAGGACCGGTAGCTAACAGCTACGAGCAGTACTTC. It encodes CASSEGPVANSYEQYF.

This clonotype was picked up a small number of times. The chain carries TRBV15 and TRBJ2-1; perhaps TRBD1 as D (5 bases). Trimming removed 4 bases at V and 5 bases at J, with 9 bases between. The germline V gene encodes CDR1 LNHNV and CDR2 YYDKDF (reference sequence). The CDR3 consists of 13 residues. CDR3: CATSTGHDNEQFF. CDR3 bases: TGTGCCACCAGCACAGGACACGACAATGAGCAGTTCTTC.

This clonotype occurred many times. The chain employs TRBV7-8 and TRBJ1-6; 10 positions match TRBD1. The CDR3 loop spans 15 amino acids. Germline V CDR1 and CDR2: SGHVS, FQNEAQ. The trim removed 5 bases at V and 9 bases at J, leaving 7 bases unmatched. CDR3 DNA sequence: TGTGCCAGCAGCCCCCGACAGGGGGCCGGTTCACCCCTCCACTTT. This sequence encodes CASSPRQGAGSPLHF.

The chain combines TRBV12-3 or TRBV12-4 with TRBJ2-3, with a tentative D call TRBD1 (6 bases). This CDR3 has 14 residues. Trimming stripped 7 bases from V and 3 bases from J, with 14 bases between. The CDR3: CASTPSGETDTQYF. In DNA, the CDR3 is TGTGCCAGCACCCCCTCAGGGGAGACAGATACGCAGTATTTT.

The table lists this clonotype with many counts. This CDR3 is missing its conserved last phenylalanine or tryptophan, likely due to a read error. It is unclear where the CDR3 begins or ends on the DNA, so no DNA is shown, and the CDR3 is as TCRdb lists it. This chain joins TRBV7-2 and TRBJ2-5; the D segment call TRBD1 is taken from the table without a DNA check. Germline V gene data show CDR1 as SGHTA and CDR2 as FQGNSA. The CDR3 contains 17 residues when both ends are counted. The CDR3 sequence: CASSWGQSNDSPLHFGN.

The V and J genes are TRBV7-2 and TRBJ1-1; weak D call: TRBD2 (5 bases). The tail of the sequence fits TRBJ2-3 better, so the J call may be wrong. The CDR3 length is 12 residues. Germline V lookup: CDR1 SGHTA, CDR2 FQGNSA. Written as DNA, the CDR3 is TGTGCCAGCAGCTTACTCCGGGATGAGCAGTATTTT. It is translated as CASSLLRDEQYF.

V and J are TRBV7-9 and TRBJ2-7, with D maybe TRBD2 (7 bases). The assigned J gene may be wrong: the sequence end matches TRBJ2-5 better. The CDR3 is 16 amino acids. Germline CDR1 SEHNR, CDR2 FQNEAQ (reference sequence). The DNA of the CDR3 is TGTGCCAGCAGCTTAGGCATAGGGGGGGGTCTGGAGACCCAGTACTTC. Protein: CASSLGIGGGLETQYF.

This clonotype was observed at least ten times. The chain couples TRBV5-5 to TRBJ1-1; no reliable D call. This CDR3 has 12 amino acids. In germline, CDR1 is SGHKS, CDR2 YYEKEE (reference sequence). V was clipped by 2 bases and J by 5 bases, with 7 bases between them. The CDR3 reads CASSFGFTEAFF. The CDR3 bases are TGTGCCAGCAGCTTTGGCTTTACTGAAGCTTTCTTT.

This clonotype came up a few times. The gene calls are TRBV20-1 and TRBJ1-5, with 9 bases that match TRBD1. The germline gives CDR1 DFQATT, CDR2 SNEGSKA (reference sequence). The CDR3 length is 16 residues. The V gene end was trimmed by 3 bases and the J gene end by 3 bases; junction bases not matched to a gene: 9. The CDR3 loop reads CSASSQGTGINQPQHF. CDR3 DNA: TGCAGTGCTAGTAGTCAAGGGACAGGGATCAATCAGCCCCAGCATTTT.

This clonotype has at least ten counts. The V gene is TRBV10-3, the J gene TRBJ1-2; 11 bases match TRBD1. There are 16 residues in the CDR3. V shed 0 bases and J 0 bases; nucleotides not matched to a gene: 0. Germline V CDR1 and CDR2: ENHRY, SYGVKD. Here the CDR3 reads CAISESGQGANYGYTF. In DNA, the CDR3 is TGTGCCATCAGTGAGTCGGGACAGGGGGCTAACTATGGCTACACCTTC.

This clonotype was detected ten times or more. V usage is TRBV15 and J usage is TRBJ1-2, with D hard to call. With 3 bases removed from V and 6 bases from J, the gap between germline ends came to 11 bases. This CDR3 is 13 amino acids long. Germline V gene data show CDR1 as LNHNV and CDR2 as YYDKDF (reference sequence). The CDR3 spells CATSRRSWNGYTF. CDR3 coding DNA: TGTGCCACCAGCAGGAGGTCCTGGAATGGCTACACCTTC.

This clonotype is large within its sample. The chain carries TRBV7-8 and TRBJ2-6; TRBD2 matches 12 bases. The CDR3 has 20 amino acids. The germline CDR1 and CDR2 sequences are SGHVS and FQNEAQ. V lost 5 bases, J lost 0 bases, and 11 bases stayed unmatched. The CDR3 DNA follows: TGTGCCAGCAGCGTAGGATGGACTAGCGGGACCCGCTCTGGGGCCAACGTCCTGACTTTC. Protein: CASSVGWTSGTRSGANVLTF.

The V gene is TRBV7-3, the J gene TRBJ2-1, with 10 bases identical to TRBD1. J gave up 8 bases and V 3 bases, and 4 bases lay outside the gene matches. In germline, CDR1 is SGHTA, CDR2 FQGTGA. This CDR3 spans 14 amino acids. The CDR3 spells CASSLGQGPHEQFF. In DNA form, the CDR3 reads TGTGCCAGCAGCTTGGGACAGGGGCCCCATGAGCAGTTCTTC.

This clonotype counts as medium-sized. V gene TRBV7-2 combines with J gene TRBJ2-7, with 11 bases identical to TRBD2. The CDR3 is 16 residues long. Germline V gene data show CDR1 as SGHTA and CDR2 as FQGNSA. After removal of 0 bases from V and 0 bases from J, the junction contained 1 base not matched to a gene. The CDR3 spells CASSLAGLAASYEQYF. CDR3 bases: TGTGCCAGCAGCTTAGCGGGACTAGCGGCCTCCTACGAGCAGTACTTC.

To note about this clonotype: Because it lacks the conserved phenylalanine or tryptophan at the end, this CDR3 is likely a read error. The DNA is omitted, as the CDR3 cannot be located on it reliably, and the CDR3 follows TCRdb's listing. The CDR3 loop is CASSLLAGTGGRANYGYTFGS. The V and J genes are TRBV7-8 and TRBJ2-7; TRBD1 is taken as the D call from the table, unchecked against the DNA. The germline V gene has CDR1 SGHVS and CDR2 FQNEAQ. The CDR3 spans 21 residues, counting both ends.

This clonotype was observed many times. The rearrangement joins TRBV11-2 to TRBJ1-4; no reliable D call. V was shortened by 5 bases and J by 8 bases, with 12 bases between the two germline ends. The CDR3 loop spans 13 amino acids. Germline-derived CDR1 and CDR2 are SGHAT and FQNNGV. The CDR3 protein is CASSLPPVEKLFF. The CDR3, as DNA: TGTGCCAGCAGCCTACCTCCCGTGGAAAAACTGTTTTTT.

This clonotype has a count of ten or more. The chain couples TRBV6-1 to TRBJ2-7; a weak D match, TRBD1 (5 bases). Deletions cut 6 bases from V and 7 bases from J, with 7 bases between. The CDR3 is 10 residues long. Germline CDR1 reads MNHNS; CDR2 reads SASEGT. The CDR3, as DNA: TGTGCCAGCAGAGGGGCAGAGCAGTACTTC. Translated: CASRGAEQYF.